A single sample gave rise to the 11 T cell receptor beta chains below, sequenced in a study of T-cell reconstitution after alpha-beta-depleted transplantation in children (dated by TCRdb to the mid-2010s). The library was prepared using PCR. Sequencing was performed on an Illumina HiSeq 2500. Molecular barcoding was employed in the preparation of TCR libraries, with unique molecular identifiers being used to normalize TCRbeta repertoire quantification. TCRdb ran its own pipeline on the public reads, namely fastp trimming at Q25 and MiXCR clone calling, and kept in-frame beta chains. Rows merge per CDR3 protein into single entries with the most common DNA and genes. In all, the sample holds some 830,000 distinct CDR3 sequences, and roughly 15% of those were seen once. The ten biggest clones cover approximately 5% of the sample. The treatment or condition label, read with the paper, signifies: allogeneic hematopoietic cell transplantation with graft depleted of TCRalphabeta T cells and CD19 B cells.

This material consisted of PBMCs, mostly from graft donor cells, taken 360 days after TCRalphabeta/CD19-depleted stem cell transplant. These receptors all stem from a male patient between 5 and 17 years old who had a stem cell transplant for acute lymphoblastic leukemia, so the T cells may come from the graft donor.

CDR3 nucleotide sequence: TGTGCCAGCAGCGTAGGGCCCAGAGGGGATAATACGGCTTTCTTT. This encodes CASSVGPRGDNTAFF. The chain is built from TRBV9 and TRBJ1-1, with D maybe TRBD1 (5 bases). The CDR3 is 15 residues long. V lost 0 bases, J lost 11 bases, and 20 bases lay in between. Germline V lookup: CDR1 SGDLS, CDR2 YYNGEE.

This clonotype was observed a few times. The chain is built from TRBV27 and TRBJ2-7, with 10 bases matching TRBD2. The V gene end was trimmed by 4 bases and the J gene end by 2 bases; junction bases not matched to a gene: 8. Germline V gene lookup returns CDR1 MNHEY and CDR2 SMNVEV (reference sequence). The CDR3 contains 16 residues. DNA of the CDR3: TGTGCCAGCAGTTCAGCGGGAGGGGGACCCCCCTACGAGCAGTACTTC. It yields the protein CASSSAGGGPPYEQYF.

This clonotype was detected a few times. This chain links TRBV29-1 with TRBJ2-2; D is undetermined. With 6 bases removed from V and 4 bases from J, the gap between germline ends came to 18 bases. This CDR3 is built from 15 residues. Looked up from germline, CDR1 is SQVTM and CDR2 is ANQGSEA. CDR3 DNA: TGCAGCGTCCGAAAGGACCCCTTGGTCACCGGGGAGCTGTTTTTT. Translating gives CSVRKDPLVTGELFF.

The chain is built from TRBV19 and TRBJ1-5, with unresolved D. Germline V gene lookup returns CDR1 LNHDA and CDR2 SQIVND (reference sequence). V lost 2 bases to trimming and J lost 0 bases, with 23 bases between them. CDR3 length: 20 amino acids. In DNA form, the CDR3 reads TGTGCCAGTAGTATAAAGCCCCCCTATAGTGGGAGCTATAGCAATCAGCCCCAGCATTTT. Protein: CASSIKPPYSGSYSNQPQHF.

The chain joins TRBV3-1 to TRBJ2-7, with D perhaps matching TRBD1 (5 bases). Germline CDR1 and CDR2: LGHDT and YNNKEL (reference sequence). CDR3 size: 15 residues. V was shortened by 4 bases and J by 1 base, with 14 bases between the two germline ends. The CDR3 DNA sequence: TGTGCCAGCAGCCCCGTGGGGCCGTCTTCCTACGAGCAGTACTTC. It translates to CASSPVGPSSYEQYF.

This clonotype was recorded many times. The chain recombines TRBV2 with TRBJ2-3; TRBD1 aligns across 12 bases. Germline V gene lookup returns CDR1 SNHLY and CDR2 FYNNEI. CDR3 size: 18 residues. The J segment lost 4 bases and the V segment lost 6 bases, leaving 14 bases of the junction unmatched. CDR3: CASRRGQGAFFGPDTQYF. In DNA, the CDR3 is TGTGCCAGCAGGAGGGGACAGGGGGCGTTCTTCGGCCCAGATACGCAGTATTTT.

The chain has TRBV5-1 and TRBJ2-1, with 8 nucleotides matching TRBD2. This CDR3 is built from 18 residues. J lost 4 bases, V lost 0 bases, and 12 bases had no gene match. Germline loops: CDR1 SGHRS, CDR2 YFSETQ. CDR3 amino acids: CASSLVAGGSQQYNEQFF. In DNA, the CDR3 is TGCGCCAGCAGCTTGGTGGCGGGAGGCTCCCAACAATACAATGAGCAGTTCTTC.

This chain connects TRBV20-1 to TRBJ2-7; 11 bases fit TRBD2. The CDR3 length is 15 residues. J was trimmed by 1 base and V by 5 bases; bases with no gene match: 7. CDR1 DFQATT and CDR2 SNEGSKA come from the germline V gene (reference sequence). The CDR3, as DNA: TGCAGTGCTTACCCACTAGCGGGAGAATCCTACGAGCAGTACTTC. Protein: CSAYPLAGESYEQYF.

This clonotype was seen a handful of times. The CDR3 DNA reads as TGTGCCAGCTCACCACCGATAGCTAGAAGAGAGACCCAGTACTTC. This translates into CASSPPIARRETQYF. The rearrangement uses TRBV18 and TRBJ2-5; unclear D gene. The length of the CDR3 is 15 residues. Germline CDR1 KGHSH, CDR2 LQKENI. V was pared by 0 bases and J by 4 bases, with 12 bases between.

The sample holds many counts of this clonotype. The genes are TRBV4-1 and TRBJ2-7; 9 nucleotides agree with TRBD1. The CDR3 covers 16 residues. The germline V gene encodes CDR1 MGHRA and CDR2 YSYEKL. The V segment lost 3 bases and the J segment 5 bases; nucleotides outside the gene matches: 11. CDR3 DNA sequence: TGCGCCAGCAGCCAGACTTCCGGGACAGGGAGTCACGAGCAGTACTTC. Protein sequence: CASSQTSGTGSHEQYF.

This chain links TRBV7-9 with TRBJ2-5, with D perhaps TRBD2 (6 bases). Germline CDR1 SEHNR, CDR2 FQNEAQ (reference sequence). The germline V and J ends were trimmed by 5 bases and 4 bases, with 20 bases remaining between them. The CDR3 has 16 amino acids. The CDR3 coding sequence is TGTGCCAGCAGCCTGGGCATGGGGGGAGCAGTAGAGACCCAGTACTTC. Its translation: CASSLGMGGAVETQYF.